This T cell receptor (beta chain) derives from a study of T cells in Graves' hyperthyroidism and ophthalmopathy. Across the study: At the time of initial diagnosis and before any treatment, peripheral blood was collected.

RNA transcripts served as the template for amplifying TCR beta CDR3 regions. The HTBI primer set was used in a first-round RT-PCR of the TCR CDR3. TCRdb fed the multiplex PCR reads into MiXCR, producing one record per CDR3 protein. This table has 500,000 to 550,000 distinct CDR3 sequences, about 20% appearing once. The authors obtained PBMCs from roughly 10 ml of fresh peripheral blood. In this sample, this clonotype turned up many times. Germline V CDR1 and CDR2: MDHEN, SYDVKM. This CDR3 has 15 residues. Unmatched junction bases numbered 11, after V lost 7 bases and J lost 2 bases. The material sequenced was blood. This rearrangement joins TRBV28 to TRBJ2-7, with 7 nucleotides matching TRBD1. This receptor was identified in a man younger than 35 with Graves' hyperthyroidism. The CDR3 loop is CASTEPGRGTYEQYF. CDR3 nucleotides: TGTGCCAGCACCGAACCGGGCAGGGGGACCTACGAGCAGTACTTC.